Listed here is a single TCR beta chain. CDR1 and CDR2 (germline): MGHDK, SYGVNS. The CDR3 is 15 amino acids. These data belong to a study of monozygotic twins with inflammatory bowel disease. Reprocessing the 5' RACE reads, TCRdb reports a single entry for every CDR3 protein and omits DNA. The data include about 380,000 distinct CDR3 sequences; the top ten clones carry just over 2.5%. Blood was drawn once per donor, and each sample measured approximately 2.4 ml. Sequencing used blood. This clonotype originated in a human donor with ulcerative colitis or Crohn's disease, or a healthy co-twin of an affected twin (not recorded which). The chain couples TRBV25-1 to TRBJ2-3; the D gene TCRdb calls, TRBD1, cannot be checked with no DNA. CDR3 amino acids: CASSAGPFLEDTQYF.